This section outlines one TCR beta chain sequence together with its context. Its target antigen remains unknown. Nothing much larger sits one base from this clone, and base qualities are not available. The sequencer listed for this sample is Illumina HiSeq 1500. TCRdb reanalyzed the raw reads on its own, using fastp at Q25 for trimming and MiXCR for clone calling, and kept in-frame beta chains. When rows share a CDR3 protein, they turn into one entry using the most common DNA and genes. The sample records about 160,000 distinct CDR3 sequences, about 20% of which are singletons. 20% to 30% of the sample lies in the top ten. The sample comes from a study of T cell repertoires in cytomegalovirus infection (dated by TCRdb to between 2019 and 2020). Broadly, across the study: Recently identified HLA-C-restricted CMV epitopes, whose presentation resists viral immunomodulation, were targeted by peptide stimulations together with well-studied HLA-B-restricted epitopes. Donor HLA type was relevant to the analysis, because carriage of CMV infection together with the matching HLA type was indicated by public TCR beta signatures. The paper's findings and limits, for the study overall: In both this cohort and an independent roughly 350-donor cohort, the cumulative frequency of public TCR beta family members distinguished carriers of CMV infection plus the relevant HLA type. The ex vivo response was dominated by HLA-C-restricted CMV-specific TCR beta clonotypes, which also provided the single most frequent clonotype in two of eight donors.

CDR1 MGHRA and CDR2 YSYEKL are derived from the germline V gene. CDR3 length: 15 amino acids, cysteine to phenylalanine. The sequence is cut down to CDR3 DNA, 45 bases in frame from base 1. The V end loses 0 bases and the J end loses 9 bases, and a stretch of 15 bases separates them. Sample treatment or condition, as interpreted from the label and publication: in vitro stimulation with specific CMV peptide epitopes to enrich CMV-specific T cells. This clonotype was obtained from a human donor in good health (CMV status not recorded). Some clones in this sample may be carry-over from other donors' samples. Sequenced here: CD8+ T cells from cultured PBMCs, sampled from culture after CMV antigen stimulation. The sequence is built from TRBV4-1 and TRBJ2-1, with TRBD2 perhaps the D gene, on 7 matching bases. The CDR3 region: CASSQERTGGVEQFF. The base sequence is TGCGCCAGCAGCCAAGAGAGGACGGGGGGCGTTGAGCAGTTCTTC.